This record covers a single T cell receptor (beta chain). This CDR3 contains 12 residues. V was cut by 5 bases and J by 0 bases, with 5 bases left in between. Germline lookup yields CDR1 SEHNR and CDR2 FQNEAQ (reference sequence). The data derive from a study of blood T cell repertoires in COVID-19. Study in general: Samples came from the United States, Italy and Spain, spanning acute and convalescent COVID-19. Sample material is recorded as cDNA or gDNA derived from T cells, B-cell-depleted T cells, or PBMCs.

Seattle enrolled patients during active infection and tracked them longitudinally. As handled by the study authors: The assay estimated nucleated cells by amplifying reference gene primers. Method: immunoSEQ multiplex PCR; TCRdb's copy keeps in-frame clones and lacks some. The V and J calls and clone size were taken over from that table, and D and trimming were inferred from the DNA. The sample holds around 270,000 clones; around 92% are singletons and the top ten take approximately 2.6%. The sequencing sample was made of peripheral blood. This TCR derives from a person aged 18 to 35 with COVID-19, enrolled during active disease. The V call is TRBV7-9, the J call TRBJ2-7, with unresolved D. Here the CDR3 DNA reads TGTGCCAGCAGCGCGCTCTCCTACGAGCAGTACTTC. Translation gives CASSALSYEQYF.